This is a list of T cell receptor beta chains from one sample in a study of response to subunit inactivated influenza vaccine. TCRdb re-derived calls from the RT-PCR reads in MiXCR, one entry per CDR3 protein. The sample consists of 600,000 to 850,000 distinct CDR3 sequences, around 15% of them appearing once. Specimen: PBMCs from blood, collected around two weeks before vaccination. The receptor source for this set is a middle-aged man who received an inactivated influenza vaccine. Each CDR3 is given with its conserved first and last residue. The D gene is left open where the match is weak. Clone size is given for some rows only: seen once, a few or many times, or a class if the clone is expanded.

D	V	length	J	size	CDR3	DNA
TRBD1	TRBV5-1	16	TRBJ2-1	few	CASSSTGGLVRIEQFF	TGCGCCAGCAGCTCGACAGGGGGCTTGGTTCGAATTGAGCAGTTCTTC
TRBD2	TRBV12-3/TRBV12-4	15	TRBJ2-1	many	CASSPPGGPYNEQFF	TGTGCCAGCAGTCCGCCGGGGGGGCCCTACAATGAGCAGTTCTTC
TRBD2	TRBV5-1	15	TRBJ2-5	few	CASSLGTRGAETQYF	TGCGCCAGCAGCTTGGGGACTAGAGGTGCAGAGACCCAGTACTTC
TRBD2	TRBV5-1	18	TRBJ2-5	few	CASSFSGGERIRRETQYF	TGCGCCAGCAGCTTTAGCGGGGGGGAAAGAATTAGGCGAGAGACCCAGTACTTC
NA	TRBV6-2/TRBV6-3	12	TRBJ2-7	NA	CASSYLWHEQYF	TGTGCCAGCAGTTACCTTTGGCACGAGCAGTACTTC
TRBD1	TRBV30	15	TRBJ1-3	few	CAWTRSGQAGNTIYF	TGTGCCTGGACCAGGTCCGGACAGGCTGGAAACACCATATATTTT
NA	TRBV27	16	TRBJ2-1	few	CASSFFSAGQRNEQFF	TGTGCCAGCAGTTTTTTTTCGGCAGGGCAAAGGAATGAGCAGTTCTTC
NA	TRBV12-3/TRBV12-4	14	TRBJ2-2	NA	CATNSIAFTGELFF	TGTGCCACCAACTCAATAGCGTTCACCGGGGAGCTGTTTTTT
NA	TRBV6-1	16	TRBJ2-7	NA	CASRNTGTHTNREQYF	TGTGCCAGCAGGAACACAGGGACCCACACAAATAGGGAGCAGTACTTC
TRBD1	TRBV28	16	TRBJ2-1	NA	CASSGPGQGVLNEQFF	TGTGCCAGCAGTGGCCCGGGACAGGGCGTCCTAAATGAGCAGTTCTTC
TRBD2	TRBV10-3	15	TRBJ2-1	many	CAISEGTSTYNEQFF	TGTGCCATCAGTGAAGGGACTAGCACCTACAATGAGCAGTTCTTC
NA	TRBV7-3	15	TRBJ1-4	NA	CASSLTGRVSEKLFF	TGTGCCAGCAGCTTAACGGGCAGGGTATCAGAAAAACTGTTTTTT
TRBD1	TRBV29-1	14	TRBJ1-2	few	CSAPSEGQNYGYTF	TGCAGCGCCCCCTCGGAGGGACAGAACTATGGCTACACCTTC
NA	TRBV14	16	TRBJ2-5	NA	CASSRSGFASGQTQYF	TGTGCCAGCAGCCGATCGGGCTTCGCGTCGGGGCAGACCCAGTACTTC
TRBD2	TRBV4-3	19	TRBJ2-3	few	CASSRLTGLAGGETDTQYF	TGCGCCAGCAGCCGACTAACGGGACTAGCGGGGGGTGAAACAGATACGCAGTATTTT
TRBD1	TRBV12-3/TRBV12-4	15	TRBJ2-1	few	CASSPRQGGNNEQFF	TGTGCCAGCAGTCCTCGACAGGGGGGGAACAATGAGCAGTTCTTC
NA	TRBV20-1	14	TRBJ2-7	NA	CSAREVGSANEQYF	TGCAGTGCTAGAGAGGTCGGGAGCGCTAACGAGCAGTACTTC
TRBD2	TRBV3-1	16	TRBJ2-1	NA	CASSPFGGSENNEQFF	TGTGCCAGCAGCCCGTTCGGCGGGAGTGAAAACAATGAGCAGTTCTTC
NA	TRBV7-9	15	TRBJ1-6	few	CASSLGGGYNSPLHF	TGTGCCAGCAGCTTGGGAGGGGGGTATAATTCACCCCTCCACTTT
TRBD2	TRBV29-1	15	TRBJ2-1	NA	CSVVASGGQYNEQFF	TGCAGCGTTGTGGCTAGCGGGGGCCAATACAATGAGCAGTTCTTC
NA	TRBV20-1	17	TRBJ2-6	few	CSAEGAGALSGANVLTF	TGCAGTGCGGAGGGGGCAGGTGCCCTCTCTGGGGCCAACGTCCTGACTTTC
NA	TRBV6-2/TRBV6-3	15	TRBJ2-1	few	CASSYRGGVYNEQFF	TGTGCCAGCAGTTACCGGGGCGGGGTCTACAATGAGCAGTTCTTC
TRBD1	TRBV9	18	TRBJ1-5	NA	CASSTHNRDREGNQPQHF	TGTGCCAGCAGCACGCACAACCGGGACAGGGAGGGCAATCAGCCCCAGCATTTT
NA	TRBV9	15	TRBJ2-7	NA	CASSVEGGYRDEQYF	TGTGCCAGCAGCGTAGAGGGGGGGTACAGGGACGAGCAGTACTTC
TRBD2	TRBV7-8	16	TRBJ2-1	NA	CASSWTSGGFINEQFF	TGTGCCAGCAGCTGGACTAGCGGGGGGTTCATCAATGAGCAGTTCTTC
NA	TRBV20-1	16	TRBJ1-3	NA	CSARDSVTGSGNTIYF	TGCAGTGCTAGAGATTCGGTGACAGGCAGCGGAAACACCATATATTTT